Below are 27 T cell receptor beta chains sequenced from a single sample in a study of blood T cell repertoires in COVID-19. Assay: immunoSEQ multiplex PCR; the TCRdb copy retains only in-frame clones and omits some. Of approximately 70,000 clones detected, about 75% appear once; the ten largest clones hold approximately 50%. The sample taken for sequencing was PBMCs or T cells enriched from blood (not recorded which). These receptors came from a woman aged 60-75 years who had been exposed to COVID-19.

The gene calls are TRBV5-5 and TRBJ2-5; 9 bases map to TRBD1. CDR3 length equals 15 residues. The germline gives CDR1 SGHKS, CDR2 YYEKEE (reference sequence). V dropped 3 bases and J dropped 4; count of bases not matched to a gene: 7. CDR3 sequence reads: CASSSDRGSSETQYF. CDR3 nucleotide sequence: TGTGCCAGCAGCTCGGACAGGGGTTCATCAGAGACCCAGTACTTC.

The CDR3 DNA is TGTGCCAGCAGGAGGGAGGGGTATAATTCACCCCTCCACTTT. Translating it yields CASRREGYNSPLHF. This chain uses TRBV2 with TRBJ1-6, with D perhaps matching TRBD1 (5 bases). Trimming stripped 6 bases from V and 4 bases from J, with 10 bases between. The CDR3 spans 14 residues. Germline assignment: CDR1 SNHLY and CDR2 FYNNEI. Complete variable domain (other parts from reference TRBV2 and TRBJ1-6): EPEVTQTPSHQVTQMGQEVILRCVPISNHLYFYWYRQILGQKVEFLVSFYNNEISEKSEIFDDQFSVERPDGSNFTLKIRSTKLEDSAMYFCASRREGYNSPLHFGNGTRLTVT.

The gene calls are TRBV5-4 and TRBJ1-1; TRBD1 agrees at 8 bases. CDR1 is SGHNT, CDR2 YYREEE, per germline (reference sequence). With V trimmed by 4 bases and J by 0 bases, 5 bases remained unmatched. CDR3 size: 15 residues. CDR3 amino acids: CASSRTGTVNTEAFF. CDR3 nucleotide sequence: TGTGCCAGCAGCCGGACAGGGACCGTGAACACTGAAGCTTTCTTT.

This clone was observed a handful of times. The V gene is TRBV7-2, the J gene TRBJ2-3; D perhaps matches TRBD1 (5 bases). Trimming cost V 4 bases and J 0 bases, with 8 bases left between them. The CDR3 is 14 amino acids. Germline-derived CDR1 and CDR2 are SGHTA and FQGNSA. The CDR3 region is CASSSRGSTDTQYF. The DNA of the CDR3 is TGTGCCAGCAGCTCAAGGGGCAGCACAGATACGCAGTATTTT.

In this sample, this clone turned up once. This chain links TRBV6-5 with TRBJ2-7; no firm D call. The CDR3 consists of 12 residues. The germline V gene encodes CDR1 MNHEY and CDR2 SVGAGI. V shed 6 bases and J shed 3 bases, with 9 bases lying between them. CDR3 in amino acids: CASRTGIYEQYF. Here the CDR3 DNA reads TGTGCCAGCAGGACTGGTATCTACGAGCAGTACTTC.

The chain carries TRBV3-1 (or the pseudogene TRBV3-2) and TRBJ2-3; D possibly corresponds to TRBD2 (5 bases). The CDR3 is made up of 16 amino acids. From germline, CDR1 is LGHDT and CDR2 YNNKEL (reference sequence). V was clipped by 4 bases and J by 2 bases, with 16 bases between them. The CDR3 reads CASSPPEGAHTDTQYF. As DNA, the CDR3 is TGTGCCAGCAGCCCCCCAGAGGGAGCCCACACAGATACGCAGTATTTT.

This chain connects TRBV18 to TRBJ1-2; tentatively, D is TRBD1 (5 bases). The germline V gene has CDR1 KGHSH and CDR2 LQKENI. The ends were cut back, 3 bases at V and 10 bases at J, with 15 bases in the middle. CDR3 length: 13 amino acids. CDR3 nucleotides: TGTGCCAGCTCACCCGACAGAGCGCTGGACTACACCTTC. Translated: CASSPDRALDYTF.

This clone was detected ten times or more. This rearrangement joins TRBV2 to TRBJ2-5, with 8 positions matching TRBD2. Germline values: CDR1 SNHLY, CDR2 FYNNEI. The CDR3 spans 15 residues. The junction had 9 bases not matched to a gene; V was cut back by 6 bases and J by 3 bases. CDR3: CASRGPGTRKETQYF. CDR3 nucleotide sequence: TGTGCCAGCAGGGGACCCGGGACTAGGAAAGAGACCCAGTACTTC.

The chain joins TRBV28 to TRBJ1-5; D is undetermined. Germline V gene data show CDR1 as MDHEN and CDR2 as SYDVKM. The V end was cut by 4 bases, the J end by 6 bases, with 10 bases between. This CDR3 contains 13 residues. CDR3 sequence reads: CASSSPGVQPQHF. In DNA, the CDR3 is TGTGCCAGCAGTTCCCCAGGTGTTCAGCCCCAGCATTTT.

This chain joins TRBV2 and TRBJ2-1; tentative D call: TRBD2 (5 bases). With 7 bases removed from V and 7 bases from J, the gap between germline ends came to 5 bases. The CDR3 covers 10 residues. Germline V gene lookup returns CDR1 SNHLY and CDR2 FYNNEI. The CDR3 nucleotides read TGTGCCAGCACGGGGAATGAGCAGTTCTTC. Protein: CASTGNEQFF. The variable domain in full, completed from reference TRBV2 and TRBJ2-1, reads EPEVTQTPSHQVTQMGQEVILRCVPISNHLYFYWYRQILGQKVEFLVSFYNNEISEKSEIFDDQFSVERPDGSNFTLKIRSTKLEDSAMYFCASTGNEQFFGPGTRLTVL.

The J gene is TRBJ2-3, the V gene TRBV27; 9 bases are a match to TRBD2. Trimming at V came to 3 bases and at J to 5 bases, leaving 3 bases not matched to a gene. Germline V lookup: CDR1 MNHEY, CDR2 SMNVEV (reference sequence). The CDR3 runs 14 residues. CDR3 residues: CASSLQLAGDTQYF. The CDR3 nucleotides are TGTGCCAGCAGTTTGCAACTAGCGGGAGATACGCAGTATTTT.

The chain is built from TRBV5-6 and TRBJ1-5; 10 bases align to TRBD1. The CDR3 spans 16 residues. Trimming took 4 bases from V and 5 from J; bases not matched to a gene: 9. Germline CDR1 SGHDT, CDR2 YYEEEE. The CDR3 DNA follows: TGTGCCAGCAGCACCAGACAGGGGGCTGTCCATCAGCCCCAGCATTTT. Amino acids: CASSTRQGAVHQPQHF.

The chain is built from TRBV5-1 and TRBJ1-2; D is ambiguous. Trimming took 4 bases from V and 2 from J, leaving 18 bases between them. The germline V gene encodes CDR1 SGHRS and CDR2 YFSETQ. The CDR3 is 16 amino acids. The CDR3 region has the DNA TGCGCCAGCAGCCGCAGCAGCGCCTCTACGAACTATGGCTACACCTTC. It translates to CASSRSSASTNYGYTF.

This clone was detected a few times. The rearrangement joins TRBV3-1 (or the pseudogene TRBV3-2) to TRBJ1-3; D ambiguous. The CDR3 sequence is 16 residues long. Trimming took off 6 bases at V and 0 bases at J, with 15 bases between the two ends. Germline lookup yields CDR1 LGHDT and CDR2 YNNKEL (reference sequence). CDR3 nucleotide sequence: TGTGCCAGCAGTAGCGCTTTAGGACCCTCTGGAAACACCATATATTTT. It yields the protein CASSSALGPSGNTIYF.

This chain connects TRBV28 to TRBJ1-3, with D unclear. Trimming left V 5 bases short and J 5 bases short, with 10 bases between. The CDR3 is made up of 13 amino acids. Germline V CDR1 and CDR2: MDHEN, SYDVKM. The CDR3 reads CASSEGGRNTIYF. CDR3 coding DNA: TGTGCCAGCAGTGAGGGAGGGAGAAACACCATATATTTT.

This clone was seen only a few times. The CDR3 nucleotides are TGTGCCAGCAGCCAAAAGCGACCGGGACAGGGGCTTGGCTACACCTTC. Translating gives CASSQKRPGQGLGYTF. This rearrangement joins TRBV14 to TRBJ1-2, with TRBD1 matching over 10 bases. Per the germline V gene, CDR1 is SGHDN and CDR2 is FVKESK. The CDR3 loop spans 16 amino acids. The V and J ends lost 2 bases and 7 bases, in that order; junction bases with no gene match: 10.

This chain joins TRBV18 and TRBJ2-1; TRBD2 agrees at 7 bases. CDR1 is KGHSH and CDR2 is LQKENI in the germline V gene. The ends lost 3 bases at V and 6 bases at J; junction bases unmatched: 11. This CDR3 region has 16 residues. CDR3: CASSPVGLAASNEQFF. The DNA for the CDR3 is TGTGCCAGCTCACCTGTTGGTCTAGCGGCCTCCAATGAGCAGTTCTTC.

This clone was seen a single time. CDR3 DNA sequence: TGTGCCAGCAGCTTCTCCGGGACTAGCGGGAGATTCAATGAGCAGTTCTTC. This gives the protein CASSFSGTSGRFNEQFF. This chain connects TRBV5-4 to TRBJ2-1, with 14 bases identical to TRBD2. The ends lost 2 bases at V and 6 bases at J; junction bases unmatched: 7. This CDR3 comprises 17 residues. CDR1 is SGHNT and CDR2 is YYREEE in the germline V gene (reference sequence).

The V call is TRBV6-4, the J call TRBJ1-1; D is undetermined. The CDR3 covers 13 residues. Germline V gene sequence: CDR1 MRHNA, CDR2 SNTAGT. Trimming pared 6 bases from V and 1 base from J, leaving 9 bases between. The CDR3 sequence: CASSVSWNTEAFF. For the CDR3, the DNA is TGTGCCAGCAGCGTGAGTTGGAACACTGAAGCTTTCTTT.

The CDR3 here is CAWSVVLGLGTEAFF. Written as DNA, the CDR3 is TGTGCCTGGAGTGTAGTGCTGGGACTCGGCACTGAAGCTTTCTTT. The chain carries TRBV30 and TRBJ1-1; a possible D gene is TRBD1 (5 bases). Germline V lookup: CDR1 GTSNPN, CDR2 SVGIG (reference sequence). The CDR3 length is 15 residues. V was cut by 0 bases and J by 4 bases, with 15 bases left in between.

The rearrangement links TRBV6-2 or TRBV6-3 to TRBJ2-7, with TRBD2 matching over 8 bases. The CDR3 runs 18 residues. J gave up 6 bases and V 2 bases, and 18 bases lay outside the gene matches. The germline CDR1 and CDR2 sequences are MNHEY and SVGEGT. CDR3 coding DNA: TGTGCCAGCAGTTACGGGGGTATCGGCCGGCGGGAGGCGAGCGAGCAGTACTTC. It specifies CASSYGGIGRREASEQYF.

Only a few counts were recorded for this clone. The rearrangement uses TRBV11-2 and TRBJ2-7, with D unresolved. Germline V gene sequence: CDR1 SGHAT, CDR2 FQNNGV. V was trimmed by 3 bases and J by 3 bases, leaving 15 bases between them. CDR3 length: 15 amino acids. CDR3 DNA sequence: TGTGCCAGCAGCTTCCCTGAGGCCAACCTCTACGAGCAGTACTTC. It codes for CASSFPEANLYEQYF.

J is TRBJ1-1 and V is TRBV29-1; D uncertain. Germline V gene lookup returns CDR1 SQVTM and CDR2 ANQGSEA. Deletions cut 4 bases from V and 1 base from J, with 13 bases between. The CDR3 covers 14 residues. The CDR3, as DNA: TGCAGCGTTGTCTCGGGGAGTAGGAACACTGAAGCTTTCTTT. Translation: CSVVSGSRNTEAFF.

This clone has a handful of counts. V gene TRBV19 combines with J gene TRBJ1-1; D remains ambiguous. Germline V gene lookup returns CDR1 LNHDA and CDR2 SQIVND (reference sequence). The CDR3 has 15 residues. The ends were cut back, 5 bases at V and 4 bases at J, with 17 bases in the middle. The CDR3 bases are TGTGCCAGTAGTCTCCGAACTCATCTCTCCACTGAAGCTTTCTTT. Amino acid sequence: CASSLRTHLSTEAFF.

V is TRBV19 and J is TRBJ1-5; no reliable D call. This CDR3 contains 15 residues. CDR1 LNHDA and CDR2 SQIVND come from the germline V gene (reference sequence). The V and J ends lost 3 bases and 2 bases respectively, with 11 bases between them. The CDR3: CASSIAVEGNQPQHF. The CDR3 nucleotides read TGTGCCAGTAGTATTGCGGTAGAAGGCAATCAGCCCCAGCATTTT.

This chain links TRBV5-5 with TRBJ2-5; 9 bases align to TRBD2. The V and J ends lost 4 bases and 3 bases, in that order; junction bases with no gene match: 19. CDR3 length: 19 amino acids. Germline V gene data show CDR1 as SGHKS and CDR2 as YYEKEE (reference sequence). The CDR3 DNA reads TGTGCCAGCAGCAATGTGACTATGGTTAGCGGGGGCCACAAAGAGACCCAGTACTTC. The encoded protein is CASSNVTMVSGGHKETQYF.

A few counts support this clone. The V call is TRBV7-8, the J call TRBJ1-1, with D perhaps matching TRBD1 (6 bases). The CDR3 is 16 residues long. Trimming stripped 5 bases from V and 3 bases from J, with 19 bases between. Germline CDR1 and CDR2: SGHVS and FQNEAQ. In DNA form, the CDR3 reads TGTGCCAGCAGCCGCGCTGGGGGTGGGGGCTACACTGAAGCTTTCTTT. Its translation is CASSRAGGGGYTEAFF. The whole variable domain, remainder taken from reference TRBV7-8 and TRBJ1-1, is GAGVSQSPRYKVAKRGQDVALRCDPISGHVSLFWYQQALGQGPEFLTYFQNEAQLDKSGLPSDRFFAERPEGSVSTLKIQRTQQEDSAVYLCASSRAGGGGYTEAFFGQGTRLTVV.